Below, 2 T cell receptor beta chains from the same sample are listed, as sequenced in a study of control samples from healthy donors and cancer patients. Sequenced by immunoSEQ multiplex PCR; TCRdb stores in-frame clones only, minus some. The sample includes roughly 170,000 clones, around 90% seen only once; the top ten take 4% to 6%. Input material: blood. All receptors derive from a young woman in good health.

CDR3: CASSGGTGGSYNSPLHF. DNA of the CDR3: TGTGCCAGCAGCGGCGGGACAGGGGGCTCCTATAATTCACCCCTCCACTTT. The chain is built from TRBV5-6 and TRBJ1-6; 11 bases are a match to TRBD1. After removal of 4 bases from V and 0 bases from J, the junction contained 3 bases not matched to a gene. Germline V lookup: CDR1 SGHDT, CDR2 YYEEEE. This CDR3 comprises 17 residues.

V is TRBV3-1 (or the pseudogene TRBV3-2) and J is TRBJ1-3; D is undetermined. Germline loops: CDR1 LGHDT, CDR2 YNNKEL (reference sequence). The CDR3 has 12 amino acids. V lost 7 bases to trimming and J lost 2 bases, with 6 bases between them. The CDR3 region is CASNGPGNTIYF. In DNA, the CDR3 is TGTGCCAGCAACGGGCCTGGAAACACCATATATTTT.